This T cell receptor (beta chain) was captured by sequencing in a study of a mutant IDH1 vaccine in newly diagnosed glioma. About the research overall: Eight vaccine doses were administered to patients at weeks 1, 3, 5, 7, 11, 15, 19 and 23. Prior therapy was radiotherapy, temozolomide, or both; most received both.

V was shortened by 6 bases and J by 3 bases, with 17 bases between the two germline ends. Looked up from germline, CDR1 is KGHSH and CDR2 is LQKENI. The CDR3 loop spans 15 amino acids. The table came from immunoSEQ multiplex PCR; TCRdb's copy has only in-frame clones and leaves some out. This table has tens of thousands of clones, roughly 74% appearing once. Of note for this clone: Its target is not known.

Time point: week 5, during vaccination. It was 300 ug of mutant IDH1 20-mer peptide that made up each vaccine dose, given with topical imiquimod. The chain recombines TRBV18 with TRBJ1-1, with D maybe TRBD1 (5 bases). The source was PBMCs, collected from a glioma patient whose treatment included an IDH1 peptide vaccine. The clonotype comes from a man in his forties with glioma. The CDR3 reads CASSISGTSDTEAFF. The CDR3 nucleotides are TGTGCCAGCTCCATCTCCGGGACTTCAGACACTGAAGCTTTCTTT.